Below are 6 T cell receptor beta chains sequenced from a single sample in a study of blood T cell repertoires in COVID-19. Libraries were prepared by immunoSEQ multiplex PCR; TCRdb keeps only in-frame clonotypes and omits some of them. The sample lists under 55,000 clones, around 87% occurring once. Sequenced: peripheral blood. All receptors come from a woman of 80 years or more with COVID-19, enrolled during active disease.

The J gene is TRBJ2-5, the V gene TRBV15; D remains ambiguous. V shed 4 bases and J shed 5 bases, with 17 bases lying between them. Germline CDR1 and CDR2: LNHNV and YYDKDF (reference sequence). The length of the CDR3 is 15 residues. The CDR3 DNA reads as TGTGCCACCAGCACCCGATCTATAAGCTGGGAGACCCAGTACTTC. This gives the protein CATSTRSISWETQYF.

The chain links TRBV15 to TRBJ1-1; D gene ambiguous. This CDR3 has 12 amino acids. Germline V gene data show CDR1 as LNHNV and CDR2 as YYDKDF (reference sequence). The V gene lost 2 bases and the J gene lost 1 base, with 2 bases spanning the gap. This CDR3 reads CATSRQNTEAFF. The CDR3 DNA follows: TGTGCCACCAGCAGACAGAACACTGAAGCTTTCTTT. The full variable domain, completed using reference TRBV15 and TRBJ1-1, is DAMVIQNPRYQVTQFGKPVTLSCSQTLNHNVMYWYQQKSSQAPKLLFHYYDKDFNNEADTPDNFQSRRPNTSFCFLDIRSPGLGDTAMYLCATSRQNTEAFFGQGTRLTVV.

This chain joins TRBV10-2 and TRBJ1-3; tentatively, D is TRBD1 (6 bases). The germline gives CDR1 WSHSY, CDR2 SAAADI. V lost 3 bases, J lost 3 bases, and 6 bases lay in between. The CDR3 loop spans 13 amino acids. CDR3 residues: CASSDRGGNTIYF. The CDR3 DNA reads as TGCGCCAGCAGTGACAGGGGTGGAAACACCATATATTTT.

The CDR3 DNA follows: TGTGCCAGCAGCCGTACCTCGACAGGGAGGGAGACCCAGTACTTC. Translating gives CASSRTSTGRETQYF. This sequence joins TRBV3-1 (or the pseudogene TRBV3-2) and TRBJ2-5; D may be TRBD1 (7 bases). The germline V gene has CDR1 LGHDT and CDR2 YNNKEL (reference sequence). Trimming left V 4 bases short and J 5 bases short, with 17 bases between. This CDR3 is built from 15 residues.

V and J are TRBV4-1 and TRBJ2-1; TRBD2 aligns across 7 bases. Germline-derived CDR1 and CDR2 are MGHRA and YSYEKL. The CDR3 is 16 amino acids. With V trimmed by 0 bases and J by 3 bases, 5 bases remained unmatched. The CDR3 DNA is TGCGCCAGCAGCCAAGAAGGCGCTAGCGGCTACAATGAGCAGTTCTTC. Translated, it gives CASSQEGASGYNEQFF.

The V gene is TRBV6-5, the J gene TRBJ2-3, with D tentatively TRBD2 (6 bases). CDR1 is MNHEY and CDR2 is SVGAGI in the germline V gene. V lost 0 bases to trimming and J lost 1 base, with 8 bases between them. The CDR3 contains 15 residues. CDR3 amino acids: CASSYSWGGTDTQYF. The DNA of the CDR3 is TGTGCCAGCAGTTACTCGTGGGGGGGCACAGATACGCAGTATTTT.